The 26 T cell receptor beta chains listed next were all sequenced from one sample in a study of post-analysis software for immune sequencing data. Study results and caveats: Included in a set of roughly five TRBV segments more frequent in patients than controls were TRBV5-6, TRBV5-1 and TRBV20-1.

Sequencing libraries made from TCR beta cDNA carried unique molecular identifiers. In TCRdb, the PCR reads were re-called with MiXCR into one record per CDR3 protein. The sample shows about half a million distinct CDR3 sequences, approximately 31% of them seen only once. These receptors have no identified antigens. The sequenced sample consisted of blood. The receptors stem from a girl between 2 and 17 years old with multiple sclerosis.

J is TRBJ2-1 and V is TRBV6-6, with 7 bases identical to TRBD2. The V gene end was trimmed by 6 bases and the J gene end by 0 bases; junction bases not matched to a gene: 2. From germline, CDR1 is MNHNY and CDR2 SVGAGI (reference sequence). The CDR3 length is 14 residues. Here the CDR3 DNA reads TGTGCCAGCAGGGGGACTACCTCCTACAATGAGCAGTTCTTC. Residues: CASRGTTSYNEQFF.

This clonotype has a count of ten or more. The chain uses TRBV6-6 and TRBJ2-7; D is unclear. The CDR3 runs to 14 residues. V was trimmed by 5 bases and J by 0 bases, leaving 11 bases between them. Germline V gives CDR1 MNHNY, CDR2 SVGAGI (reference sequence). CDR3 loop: CASSRAGVSYEQYF. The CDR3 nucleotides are TGTGCCAGCAGTAGGGCAGGTGTCTCCTACGAGCAGTACTTC.

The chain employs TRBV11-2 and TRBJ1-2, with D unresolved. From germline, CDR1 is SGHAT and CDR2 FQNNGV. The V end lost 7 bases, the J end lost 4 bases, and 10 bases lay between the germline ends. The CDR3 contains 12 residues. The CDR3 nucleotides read TGTGCCAGCACCGACGGGCCCTATGGCTACACCTTC. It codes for CASTDGPYGYTF.

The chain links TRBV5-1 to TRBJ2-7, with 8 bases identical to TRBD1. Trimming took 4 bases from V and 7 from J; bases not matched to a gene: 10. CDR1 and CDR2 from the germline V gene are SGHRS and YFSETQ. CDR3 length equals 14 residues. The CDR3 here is CASSTRGQGNEQYF. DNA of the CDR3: TGCGCCAGCAGCACCAGGGGGCAGGGGAATGAGCAGTACTTC.

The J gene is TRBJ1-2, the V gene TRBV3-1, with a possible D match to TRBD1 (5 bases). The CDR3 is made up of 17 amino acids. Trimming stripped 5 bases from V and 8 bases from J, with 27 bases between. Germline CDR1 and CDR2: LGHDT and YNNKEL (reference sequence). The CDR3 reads CASSEKVLLGRSNGYTF. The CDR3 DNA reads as TGTGCCAGCAGCGAAAAGGTCTTACTGGGACGGAGTAACGGCTACACCTTC.

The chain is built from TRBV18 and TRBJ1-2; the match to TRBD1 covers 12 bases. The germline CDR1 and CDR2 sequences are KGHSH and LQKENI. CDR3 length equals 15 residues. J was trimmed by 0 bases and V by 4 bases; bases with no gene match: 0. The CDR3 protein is CASSRDRGPNYGYTF. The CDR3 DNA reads TGTGCCAGCTCACGGGACAGGGGGCCTAACTATGGCTACACCTTC.

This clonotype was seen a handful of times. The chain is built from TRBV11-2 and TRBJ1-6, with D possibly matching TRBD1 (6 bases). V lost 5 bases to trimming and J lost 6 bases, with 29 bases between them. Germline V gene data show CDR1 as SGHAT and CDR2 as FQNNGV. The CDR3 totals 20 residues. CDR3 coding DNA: TGTGCCAGCAGCCAAGATGCGGGTCCCGGGGACACCGGGGGTAATTCACCCCTCCACTTT. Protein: CASSQDAGPGDTGGNSPLHF.

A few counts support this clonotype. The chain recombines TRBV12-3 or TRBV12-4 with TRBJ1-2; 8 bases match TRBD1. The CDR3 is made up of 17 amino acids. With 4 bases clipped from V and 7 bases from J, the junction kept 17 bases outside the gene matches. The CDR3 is CASSSMPSSGGGSGYTF. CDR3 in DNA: TGTGCCAGCAGTTCGATGCCGTCTTCAGGGGGCGGCTCTGGCTACACCTTC.

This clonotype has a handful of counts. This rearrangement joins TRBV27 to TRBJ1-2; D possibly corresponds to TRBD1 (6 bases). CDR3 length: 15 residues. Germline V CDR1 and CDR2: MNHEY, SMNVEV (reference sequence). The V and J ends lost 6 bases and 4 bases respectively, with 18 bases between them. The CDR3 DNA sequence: TGTGCCAGCAGAGTCGTGTTGCGGGGGGCCTATGGCTACACCTTC. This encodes CASRVVLRGAYGYTF.

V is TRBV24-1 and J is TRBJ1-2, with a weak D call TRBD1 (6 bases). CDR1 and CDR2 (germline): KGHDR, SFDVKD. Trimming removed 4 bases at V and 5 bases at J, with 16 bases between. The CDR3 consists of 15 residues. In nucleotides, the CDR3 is TGTGCCACCAGTGAAGGATACGGGACATCGTATGGCTACACCTTC. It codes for CATSEGYGTSYGYTF.

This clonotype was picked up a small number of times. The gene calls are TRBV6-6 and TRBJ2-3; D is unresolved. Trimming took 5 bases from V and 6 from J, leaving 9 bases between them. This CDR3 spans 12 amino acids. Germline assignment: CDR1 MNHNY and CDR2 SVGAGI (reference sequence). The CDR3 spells CASSTPFDTQYF. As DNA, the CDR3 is TGTGCCAGCAGTACCCCCTTTGATACGCAGTATTTT.

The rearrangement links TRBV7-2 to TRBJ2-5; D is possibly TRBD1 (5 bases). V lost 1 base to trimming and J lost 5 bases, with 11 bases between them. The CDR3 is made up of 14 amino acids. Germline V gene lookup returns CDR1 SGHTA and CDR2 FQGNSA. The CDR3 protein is CASSLVRTMETQYF. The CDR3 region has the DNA TGTGCCAGCAGCTTAGTTAGGACAATGGAGACCCAGTACTTC.

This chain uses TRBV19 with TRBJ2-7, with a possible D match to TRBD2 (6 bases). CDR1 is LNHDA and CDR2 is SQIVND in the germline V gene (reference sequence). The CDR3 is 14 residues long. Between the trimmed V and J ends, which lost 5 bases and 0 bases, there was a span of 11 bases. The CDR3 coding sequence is TGTGCCAGTAGTGCGGGACGGAGCTCCTACGAGCAGTACTTC. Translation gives CASSAGRSSYEQYF. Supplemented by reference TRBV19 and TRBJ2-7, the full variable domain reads DGGITQSPKYLFRKEGQNVTLSCEQNLNHDAMYWYRQDPGQGLRLIYYSQIVNDFQKGDIAEGYSVSREKKESFPLTVTSAQKNPTAFYLCASSAGRSSYEQYFGPGTRLTVT.

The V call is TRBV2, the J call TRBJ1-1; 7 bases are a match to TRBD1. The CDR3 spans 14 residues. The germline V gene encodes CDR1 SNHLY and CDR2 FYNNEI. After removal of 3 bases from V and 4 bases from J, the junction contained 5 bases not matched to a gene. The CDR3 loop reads CASSDRGGSTEAFF. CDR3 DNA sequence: TGTGCCAGCAGTGACAGGGGGGGGAGCACTGAAGCTTTCTTT. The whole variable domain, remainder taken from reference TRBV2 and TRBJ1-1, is EPEVTQTPSHQVTQMGQEVILRCVPISNHLYFYWYRQILGQKVEFLVSFYNNEISEKSEIFDDQFSVERPDGSNFTLKIRSTKLEDSAMYFCASSDRGGSTEAFFGQGTRLTVV.

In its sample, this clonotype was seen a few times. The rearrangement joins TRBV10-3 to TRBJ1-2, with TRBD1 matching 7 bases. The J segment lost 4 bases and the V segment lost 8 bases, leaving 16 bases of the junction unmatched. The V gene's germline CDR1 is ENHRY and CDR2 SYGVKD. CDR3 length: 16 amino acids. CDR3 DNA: TGTGCCATCCCGGGGACTGATGACAGGGATTCCTATGGCTACACCTTC. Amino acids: CAIPGTDDRDSYGYTF.

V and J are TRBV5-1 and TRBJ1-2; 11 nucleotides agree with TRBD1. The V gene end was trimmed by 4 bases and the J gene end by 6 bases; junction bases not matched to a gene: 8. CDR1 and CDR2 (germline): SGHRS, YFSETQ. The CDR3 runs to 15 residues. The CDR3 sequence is CASSPRTGGSDGYTF. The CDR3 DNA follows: TGCGCCAGCAGCCCCAGGACAGGGGGCTCGGATGGCTACACCTTC.

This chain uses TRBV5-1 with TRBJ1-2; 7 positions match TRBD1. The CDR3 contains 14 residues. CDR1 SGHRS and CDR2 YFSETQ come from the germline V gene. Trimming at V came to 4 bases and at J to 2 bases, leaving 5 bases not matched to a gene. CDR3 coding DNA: TGCGCCAGCAGCCACGGGACAGTCAACTATGGCTACACCTTC. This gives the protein CASSHGTVNYGYTF.

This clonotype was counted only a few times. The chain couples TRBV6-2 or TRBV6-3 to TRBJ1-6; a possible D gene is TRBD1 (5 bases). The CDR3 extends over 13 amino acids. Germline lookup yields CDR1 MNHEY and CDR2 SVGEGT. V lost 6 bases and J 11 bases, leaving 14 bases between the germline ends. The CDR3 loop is CASRPGLGTPLHF. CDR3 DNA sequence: TGTGCCAGCAGACCAGGGCTCGGGACACCCCTCCACTTT.

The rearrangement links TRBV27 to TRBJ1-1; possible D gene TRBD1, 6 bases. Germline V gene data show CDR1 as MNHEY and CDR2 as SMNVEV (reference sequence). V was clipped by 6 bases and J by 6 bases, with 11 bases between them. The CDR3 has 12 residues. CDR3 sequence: CASSRGEAEAFF. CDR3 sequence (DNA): TGTGCCAGCAGCAGGGGAGAAGCTGAAGCTTTCTTT.

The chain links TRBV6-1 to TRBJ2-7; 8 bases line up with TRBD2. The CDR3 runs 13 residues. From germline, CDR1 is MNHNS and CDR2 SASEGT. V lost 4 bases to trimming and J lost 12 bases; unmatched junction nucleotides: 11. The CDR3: CASSATGGRERYF. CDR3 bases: TGTGCCAGCAGTGCTACGGGGGGGCGTGAACGGTACTTC.

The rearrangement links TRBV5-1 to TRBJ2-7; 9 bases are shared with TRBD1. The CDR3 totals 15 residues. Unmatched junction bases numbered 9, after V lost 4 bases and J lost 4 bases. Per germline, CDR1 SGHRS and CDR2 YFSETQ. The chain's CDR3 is CASSGTGTGIYEQYF. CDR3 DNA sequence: TGCGCCAGCAGCGGGACCGGGACAGGGATATACGAGCAGTACTTC.

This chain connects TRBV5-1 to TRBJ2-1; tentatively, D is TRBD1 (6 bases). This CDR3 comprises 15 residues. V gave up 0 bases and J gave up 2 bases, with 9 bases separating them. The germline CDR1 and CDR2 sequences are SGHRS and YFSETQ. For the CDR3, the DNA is TGCGCCAGCAGCTTGGGTCGGGACACCTACAATGAGCAGTTCTTC. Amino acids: CASSLGRDTYNEQFF.

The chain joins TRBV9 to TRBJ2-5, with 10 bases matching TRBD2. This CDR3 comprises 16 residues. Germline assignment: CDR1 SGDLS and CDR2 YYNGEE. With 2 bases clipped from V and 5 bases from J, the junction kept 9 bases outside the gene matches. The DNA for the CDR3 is TGTGCCAGCAGCGTGGGTAGCGGGGGGATACACGAGACCCAGTACTTC. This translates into CASSVGSGGIHETQYF.

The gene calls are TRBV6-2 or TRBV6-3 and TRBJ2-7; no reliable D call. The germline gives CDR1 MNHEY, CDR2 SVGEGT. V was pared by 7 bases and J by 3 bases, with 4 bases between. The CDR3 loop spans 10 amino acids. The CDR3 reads CASIHYEQYF. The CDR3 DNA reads TGTGCCAGCATCCACTACGAGCAGTACTTC.

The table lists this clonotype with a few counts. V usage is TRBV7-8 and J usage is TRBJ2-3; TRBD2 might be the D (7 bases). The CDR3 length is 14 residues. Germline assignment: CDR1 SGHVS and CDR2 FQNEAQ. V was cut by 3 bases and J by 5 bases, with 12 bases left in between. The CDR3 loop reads CASSFAGAVDTQYF. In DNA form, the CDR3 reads TGTGCCAGCAGCTTTGCGGGGGCGGTAGATACGCAGTATTTT.

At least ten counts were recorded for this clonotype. The CDR3 reads CASSLTSGGQTYEQYF. In DNA form, the CDR3 reads TGTGCCAGCAGCCTGACTAGCGGGGGCCAAACCTACGAGCAGTACTTC. The rearrangement uses TRBV5-6 and TRBJ2-7, with 12 bases aligning to TRBD2. The trim removed 4 bases at V and 2 bases at J, leaving 7 bases unmatched. The germline V gene encodes CDR1 SGHDT and CDR2 YYEEEE. This CDR3 region has 16 residues.